These T cell receptor beta chains were read from a single sample in a study of T cells in narcolepsy. Method: immunoSEQ multiplex PCR; TCRdb's copy keeps in-frame clones and lacks some. The sample consists of 26,000 or so clones, approximately 78% of them appearing once. Sequenced: CD45RA- memory CD4+ T cells from PBMCs. The receptors shown here come from a human donor with narcolepsy. CDR3s include the opening cysteine and the closing phenylalanine or tryptophan. D genes are given only for firm matches. Rows give clone size only sometimes, using once, few, many, or a class for an expanded clone.

d_call	v_call	clone_size	j_call	cdr3_nt	cdr3_aa
TRBD1	TRBV19	NA	TRBJ1-1	TGTGCCAGTAGTATTGTAGGACAGGGGGCGTCCACTGAAGCTTTCTTT	CASSIVGQGASTEAFF
TRBD1	TRBV7-9	NA	TRBJ2-7	TGTGCCAGCAGGAGACAGGGGGCGTTGGTCTACGAGCAGTACTTC	CASRRQGALVYEQYF
NA	TRBV7-2	once	TRBJ1-2	TGTGCCAGCAGCTTAGATTCGAGCGGCTACACCTTC	CASSLDSSGYTF
NA	TRBV6-5	NA	TRBJ1-5	TGTGCCAGCAAGTCCGACAGTAGCAATCAGCCCCAGCATTTT	CASKSDSSNQPQHF
NA	TRBV2	few	TRBJ2-2	TGTGCCAGCAGACCGGACAGCGGGGAGGTCGGGGAGCTGTTTTTT	CASRPDSGEVGELFF
NA	TRBV9	NA	TRBJ1-1	TGTGCCAGCAGCGGTAAGATAAACACTGAAGCTTTCTTT	CASSGKINTEAFF
TRBD1	TRBV11-2	NA	TRBJ1-1	TGTGCCAGCAGCTTCAATACAGGGGGGACTGAAGCTTTCTTT	CASSFNTGGTEAFF
TRBD1	TRBV11-2	once	TRBJ1-2	TGTGCCAGCAGCTTCAGAAGACAGGGGGCGGCTGGCTACACCTTC	CASSFRRQGAAGYTF
NA	TRBV5-5	NA	TRBJ1-2	TGTGCCAGCAGCTTACACAGGGCTAAGGTCGATGGCTACACCTTC	CASSLHRAKVDGYTF
TRBD2	TRBV11-2	once	TRBJ2-1	TGTGCCAGCAGCTTAGGATTAGCGGGGTATGAGCAGTTCTTC	CASSLGLAGYEQFF
TRBD2	TRBV7-9	few	TRBJ2-5	TGTGCCAGCAGCGCGACTAGCGGGGTGGAGACCCAGTACTTC	CASSATSGVETQYF
NA	TRBV10-3	NA	TRBJ2-7	TGTGCCATCAGTGAGAAAGGCAGGGAGAACTACGAGCAGTACTTC	CAISEKGRENYEQYF
NA	TRBV11-1	NA	TRBJ1-6	TGTGCCAGCAGCGCCATAGAGGGACCCCTCCACTTT	CASSAIEGPLHF
TRBD2	TRBV7-2	NA	TRBJ2-5	TGTGCCAGCAGCTACTCTAGCGGGGCCGAGACCCAGTACTTC	CASSYSSGAETQYF
NA	TRBV11-3	NA	TRBJ2-7	TGTGCCAGCAGCTTTTCCACACGGGAAGGCGAGCAGTACTTC	CASSFSTREGEQYF
TRBD1	TRBV29-1	NA	TRBJ1-1	TGCAGCGTGAGACAGGGAGACACTGAAGCTTTCTTT	CSVRQGDTEAFF
TRBD1	TRBV2	NA	TRBJ2-3	TGTGCCAGCAAGGGGGACAGGGGATACGGAGATACGCAGTATTTT	CASKGDRGYGDTQYF
NA	TRBV20-1	NA	TRBJ1-4	TGCAGTGCTAGAGATCAGAGGGTTTTGTTTTTT	CSARDQRVLFF
NA	TRBV6-5	once	TRBJ2-1	TGTGCCAGCAGTCTCGGTGGCGGTTACAATGAGCAGTTCTTC	CASSLGGGYNEQFF
TRBD2	TRBV4-1	NA	TRBJ2-3	TGCGCCAGCAGTCCCATATCGGGGGGGGCCCCAGATACGCAGTATTTT	CASSPISGGAPDTQYF
NA	TRBV5-4	NA	TRBJ1-5	TGTGCCAGCAGGAATACAGGGAGCGGCAATCAGCCCCAGCATTTT	CASRNTGSGNQPQHF
NA	TRBV12-5	few	TRBJ1-1	TGTGCTAGTGGGGCGGACAGTTATAACACTGAAGCTTTCTTT	CASGADSYNTEAFF
NA	TRBV5-1	NA	TRBJ2-2	TGCGCCAGCAGCCCTTTAGCGGTGGCGAACACCGGGGAGCTGTTTTTT	CASSPLAVANTGELFF
TRBD1	TRBV2	once	TRBJ1-6	TGTGCCAGCAGGGGGGACAGCAGCTCCTATAATTCACCCCTCCACTTT	CASRGDSSSYNSPLHF
NA	TRBV10-1	NA	TRBJ1-2	TGCGCCAGCAGTGAGTCCCATAACTATGGCTACACCTTC	CASSESHNYGYTF
NA	TRBV7-2	NA	TRBJ2-5	TGTGCCAGCAGCTTAGGTCCCACACCTTCAGAGACCCAGTACTTC	CASSLGPTPSETQYF
NA	TRBV6-6	once	TRBJ2-3	TGTGCCAGCAGTTATGGGGCTAGATCCTCAGATACGCAGTATTTT	CASSYGARSSDTQYF
TRBD2	TRBV11-2	NA	TRBJ2-1	TGTGCCAGCAGGCCCCTTAGCGGGGACCTACACAATGAGCAGTTCTTC	CASRPLSGDLHNEQFF
TRBD1	TRBV6-5	NA	TRBJ2-7	TGTGCCAGCAGGGAAAAGGGGACAGGGGCCAACGAGCAGTACTTC	CASREKGTGANEQYF
NA	TRBV27	NA	TRBJ2-2	TGTGCCAGCAGTCCCCTTCCCTGGACCGAGGTGAACACCGGGGAGCTGTTTTTT	CASSPLPWTEVNTGELFF
TRBD2	TRBV7-2	few	TRBJ2-7	TGTGCCAGCCGCTTTAGCGGGGGGGCGCGAGAGCAGTACTTC	CASRFSGGAREQYF
NA	TRBV7-9	NA	TRBJ1-5	TGTGCCAGCAGCTTCTCAAGGTTTGTGGGCAATCAGCCCCAGCATTTT	CASSFSRFVGNQPQHF
NA	TRBV30	NA	TRBJ1-1	TGTGCCTGGAATAGCAGAGTAGCCACTGAAGCTTTCTTT	CAWNSRVATEAFF
TRBD1	TRBV30	NA	TRBJ1-4	TGTGCCTGGGACGGACAGGGGGCTTCTAATGAAAAACTGTTTTTT	CAWDGQGASNEKLFF
TRBD2	TRBV23-1	NA	TRBJ2-3	TGCGCCAGCAGTCAACCTAGCGGGAGCACAGATACGCAGTATTTT	CASSQPSGSTDTQYF
NA	TRBV7-8	few	TRBJ1-4	TGTGCCAGCAGCTTAGCCATGGCTAATGAAAAACTGTTTTTT	CASSLAMANEKLFF
TRBD1	TRBV2	NA	TRBJ1-2	TGTGCCAGCAGCCCCGGGACAGGGAGTGACTATGGCTACACCTTC	CASSPGTGSDYGYTF
NA	TRBV2	once	TRBJ1-2	TGTGCCAGCACTACCGACGGAATCTATGGCTACACCTTC	CASTTDGIYGYTF
NA	TRBV19	NA	TRBJ2-5	TGTGCCGCCGGAAGGGGTGGGGAAGAGACCCAGTACTTC	CAAGRGGEETQYF
TRBD1	TRBV18	NA	TRBJ2-4	TGTGCCAGCTCACAGGCCGGGACAGGGTATCGAAAGGACATTCAGTACTTC	CASSQAGTGYRKDIQYF
NA	TRBV5-4	NA	TRBJ1-2	TGTGCCAGCAGCTCGACGGACCAGGGGTATGGCTACACCTTC	CASSSTDQGYGYTF
TRBD1	TRBV4-1	NA	TRBJ1-6	TGTGCCAGCAGCCTAGAGACAGGGACAAATTCACCCCTCCACTTT	CASSLETGTNSPLHF
NA	TRBV7-3	NA	TRBJ1-1	TGTGCCAGCAGCCCAACTCTGAACACTGAAGCTTTCTTT	CASSPTLNTEAFF
NA	TRBV7-8	NA	TRBJ1-5	TGTGCCAGCAGCACTAGCGACATCTATAGCAATCAGCCCCAGCATTTT	CASSTSDIYSNQPQHF
NA	TRBV25-1	NA	TRBJ1-2	TGTGCCAGCAGTGGTACAGCTAACTATGGCTACACCTTC	CASSGTANYGYTF
NA	TRBV5-1	NA	TRBJ2-5	TGCGCCAGCAGCTTAGACACGTTACAAGAGACCCAGTACTTC	CASSLDTLQETQYF
TRBD2	TRBV9	few	TRBJ2-3	TGTGCCAGCAGCGGGGGACTAGCGGCGCCAGATACGCAGTATTTT	CASSGGLAAPDTQYF
TRBD1	TRBV6-6	NA	TRBJ1-2	TGTGCCAGCACACCGGGACAGGGTCCCTATGGCTACACCTTC	CASTPGQGPYGYTF
NA	TRBV19	NA	TRBJ1-1	TGTGCCAGTCAGTTAAGTAAGGGAAGCCCTGAAGCTTTCTTT	CASQLSKGSPEAFF
TRBD1	TRBV7-9	NA	TRBJ2-5	TGTGCCAGCAGCCCCTGGGACAGACGGGAAGAGACCCAGTACTTC	CASSPWDRREETQYF
TRBD1	TRBV6-6	NA	TRBJ2-5	TGTGCCAGCAGTTCGGGACAGGGAATGGGGGAGACCCAGTACTTC	CASSSGQGMGETQYF
TRBD1	TRBV5-1	NA	TRBJ2-7	TGCGCCAGCAGCTGGGGACAGGGGGCTTCCTACGAGCAGTACTTC	CASSWGQGASYEQYF
NA	TRBV5-4	NA	TRBJ2-1	TGTGCCAGCAGCTTGGGCGGCGGGGGCACCCTTTTAGATGAGCAGTTCTTC	CASSLGGGGTLLDEQFF